Below are 26 T cell receptor beta chains sequenced from a single sample in a study of regulatory T cells in long-lasting Graves disease (dated by TCRdb to 2020 to 2023). What this sample's time point label stands for: persistent/refractory GD, antithyroid drugs over 5 years with positive TRAb. For both TCR sequencing and RNA sequencing, RNA was extracted from PBMCs in TRIzol. Libraries were constructed by multiplex PCR. Sequencing was carried out with an Illumina HiSeq 4000. CDR3 regions were amplified by Arm-PCR with iRepertoire HTBI primers to construct TCR beta libraries. Using fastp trimming at Q25 and MiXCR clonotype assembly, TCRdb reanalyzed the public sequencing data and kept in-frame beta chains. Rows are unified per CDR3 protein, each entry keeping the most common DNA and genes. The sample includes about 470,000 distinct CDR3 sequences, with around a fifth observed a single time. The ten largest clones add up to about 7% of the sample.

The sample here was peripheral blood mononuclear cells (PBMCs), taken when the disease was refractory, from a patient treated with antithyroid drugs. The receptors come from a female donor with Graves disease.

CDR3 loop: CASSFRQLLGETQYF. The CDR3 coding sequence is TGTGCCAGCAGCTTCAGACAGCTACTTGGAGAGACCCAGTACTTC. This chain links TRBV5-5 with TRBJ2-5; D possibly corresponds to TRBD1 (5 bases). Trimming stripped 2 bases from V and 4 bases from J, with 15 bases between. Looked up from germline, CDR1 is SGHKS and CDR2 is YYEKEE (reference sequence). CDR3 size: 15 residues.

This chain joins TRBV4-2 and TRBJ2-1, with D maybe TRBD1 (5 bases). The V end was cut by 1 base, the J end by 3 bases, with 13 bases between. There are 16 residues in the CDR3. Germline assignment: CDR1 LGHNA and CDR2 YNFKEQ. The DNA of the CDR3 is TGTGCCAGCAGCCAAGGCGGTCAGGGCCTCTACAATGAGCAGTTCTTC. Its protein is CASSQGGQGLYNEQFF.

Remarks on this clonotype: It may be a read error: a sequence one base away is much more abundant. The rearrangement uses TRBV7-2 and TRBJ2-7; possible D gene TRBD2, 6 bases. The germline gives CDR1 SGHTA, CDR2 FQGNSA. This CDR3 has 17 amino acids. The CDR3 region has the DNA TGTGCCTGCAGCTTAGGGGCCAGAGAAGAAGCGGGCTACGAGCAGTACTTC. Amino acids: CACSLGAREEAGYEQYF. Combining the CDR3 with reference TRBV7-2 and TRBJ2-7 gives the whole variable domain GAGVSQSPSNKVTEKGKDVELRCDPISGHTALYWYRQSLGQGLEFLIYFQGNSAPDKSGLPSDRFSAERTGGSVSTLTIQRTQQEDSAVYLCACSLGAREEAGYEQYFGPGTRLTVT.

This clonotype has only a few counts. The chain carries TRBV5-1 and TRBJ2-5; no firm D call. This CDR3 is built from 14 residues. The germline CDR1 and CDR2 sequences are SGHRS and YFSETQ. The V end was cut by 1 base, the J end by 1 base, with 8 bases between. The CDR3 region has the DNA TGCGCCAGCAGCTTGTCGCTAGGCCAAGAGACCCAGTACTTC. It specifies CASSLSLGQETQYF.

This clonotype came up many times. This sequence joins TRBV28 and TRBJ2-7, with 10 bases fitting TRBD2. CDR1 and CDR2 (germline): MDHEN, SYDVKM. CDR3 length: 18 residues. Unmatched junction bases numbered 11, after V lost 3 bases and J lost 0 bases. CDR3 DNA: TGTGCCAGCAGTTTTTTCGGGACTAGCGAGTCCTTCTCCTACGAGCAGTACTTC. Encoded protein: CASSFFGTSESFSYEQYF.

This clonotype was seen only a few times. The V call is TRBV6-2 or TRBV6-3, the J call TRBJ2-7; D call uncertain. V was clipped by 0 bases and J by 7 bases, with 10 bases between them. The CDR3 sequence is 13 residues long. Germline CDR1 and CDR2: MNHEY and SVGEGT. The CDR3 sequence is CASSYSKSEEQYF. DNA for the CDR3: TGTGCCAGCAGTTACTCGAAGAGTGAGGAGCAGTACTTC.

There are many counts of this clonotype. This chain links TRBV28 with TRBJ2-5; TRBD2 agrees at 7 bases. From germline, CDR1 is MDHEN and CDR2 SYDVKM. V trimming: 6 bases; J trimming: 2 bases; junction bases outside the gene matches: 9. This CDR3 is 15 amino acids long. The DNA of the CDR3 is TGTGCCAGCAGCCTCTCCGGGGGGACGCAAGAGACCCAGTACTTC. The encoded protein is CASSLSGGTQETQYF.

This clonotype was recorded many times. This sequence joins TRBV28 and TRBJ1-2; 8 bases are a match to TRBD1. The length of the CDR3 is 13 residues. The V gene's germline CDR1 is MDHEN and CDR2 SYDVKM. J lost 5 bases, V lost 7 bases, and 6 bases had no gene match. In DNA form, the CDR3 reads TGTGCCAGCACCGTCGACAGGGGTTATGGCTACACCTTC. As protein: CASTVDRGYGYTF.

This clonotype was detected ten times or more. The chain recombines TRBV11-3 with TRBJ2-2, with a tentative D call TRBD2 (7 bases). Germline V gene data show CDR1 as SGHNT and CDR2 as YENEEA. This CDR3 is 21 amino acids long. Deletions cut 5 bases from V and 2 bases from J, with 30 bases between. As DNA, the CDR3 is TGTGCCAGCAGCGCAGAAGGGGGGGGATTGCGCAGGGCGAGAAACACCGGGGAGCTGTTTTTT. It encodes CASSAEGGGLRRARNTGELFF.

There are many counts of this clonotype. The rearrangement joins TRBV7-2 to TRBJ2-7; 9 bases fit TRBD2. CDR3 size: 17 residues. Germline CDR1 and CDR2: SGHTA and FQGNSA. J was trimmed by 5 bases and V by 2 bases; bases with no gene match: 13. The CDR3 loop is CASSLLWTSENVHEQYF. CDR3 nucleotide sequence: TGTGCCAGCAGCTTACTTTGGACTAGCGAGAACGTCCACGAGCAGTACTTC.

This clonotype occurred many times. The V call is TRBV6-1, the J call TRBJ2-7; 8 bases align to TRBD1. The CDR3 loop spans 13 amino acids. J gave up 5 bases and V 10 bases, and 10 bases lay outside the gene matches. Germline CDR1 is MNHNS and CDR2 is SASEGT. The CDR3 DNA follows: TGTGCCACTTGTCGGGACAGGTCGAACGAGCAGTACTTC. This codes for CATCRDRSNEQYF.

This chain uses TRBV20-1 with TRBJ2-3; 7 bases match TRBD2. This CDR3 region has 15 residues. Trimming cost V 6 bases and J 2 bases; bases outside gene matches: 11. Germline V gene sequence: CDR1 DFQATT, CDR2 SNEGSKA (reference sequence). CDR3 DNA: TGCAGTGCAGACCGCGCGGGAGACGCCACAGATACGCAGTATTTT. Amino acid sequence: CSADRAGDATDTQYF.

This clonotype was recorded at least ten times. The V and J genes are TRBV29-1 and TRBJ1-2; D not certain. The CDR3 sequence is 11 residues long. CDR1 and CDR2 (germline): SQVTM, ANQGSEA. The V gene lost 4 bases and the J gene lost 6 bases, with 9 bases spanning the gap. CDR3 protein: CSVAWGDGYTF. CDR3 nucleotide sequence: TGCAGCGTTGCGTGGGGAGATGGCTACACCTTC. Using reference TRBV29-1 and TRBJ1-2 for the parts outside the CDR3, the full variable domain is SAVISQKPSRDICQRGTSLTIQCQVDSQVTMMFWYRQQPGQSLTLIATANQGSEATYESGFVIDKFPISRPNLTFSTLTVSNMSPEDSSIYLCSVAWGDGYTFGSGTRLTVV.

J is TRBJ1-1 and V is TRBV19, with TRBD1 matching over 10 bases. Per germline, CDR1 LNHDA and CDR2 SQIVND (reference sequence). This CDR3 is built from 14 residues. V dropped 7 bases and J dropped 8; count of bases not matched to a gene: 10. CDR3 coding DNA: TGTGCCAGTAAAACCGGGACAGGGGCCCGGGAAGCTTTCTTT. Protein: CASKTGTGAREAFF.

The chain uses TRBV20-1 and TRBJ1-5; maybe TRBD1 (5 bases). The V gene's germline CDR1 is DFQATT and CDR2 SNEGSKA (reference sequence). This CDR3 contains 16 residues. The germline V and J ends were trimmed by 3 bases and 1 base, with 16 bases remaining between them. CDR3 nucleotides: TGCAGTGCTAGGGGGGTTTTGGGAGGGAGCAATCAGCCCCAGCATTTT. Its translation is CSARGVLGGSNQPQHF.

At least ten counts were recorded for this clonotype. The chain links TRBV27 to TRBJ1-1, with 7 bases lining up with TRBD1. V was clipped by 5 bases and J by 3 bases; unmatched bases: 6. Per the germline V gene, CDR1 is MNHEY and CDR2 is SMNVEV (reference sequence). The CDR3 is 14 amino acids. Here the CDR3 DNA reads TGTGCCAGCAGTCCACTAGACAGGGACACTGAAGCTTTCTTT. This gives the protein CASSPLDRDTEAFF.

The chain couples TRBV15 to TRBJ2-7; D gene uncertain. Germline assignment: CDR1 LNHNV and CDR2 YYDKDF (reference sequence). V was trimmed by 0 bases and J by 5 bases, leaving 17 bases between them. The CDR3 consists of 16 residues. CDR3 sequence reads: CATSRDPQWRRDEQYF. Written as DNA, the CDR3 is TGTGCCACCAGCAGAGACCCACAGTGGCGTAGGGACGAGCAGTACTTC.

This clonotype occurred many times. The chain is built from TRBV28 and TRBJ2-7; a weak D match, TRBD2 (5 bases). The CDR3 loop spans 21 amino acids. The germline gives CDR1 MDHEN, CDR2 SYDVKM. Deletions cut 3 bases from V and 6 bases from J, with 36 bases between. The CDR3 reads CASSFWSLAQAASGLTGEQYF. CDR3 bases: TGTGCCAGCAGTTTTTGGAGTCTGGCCCAGGCGGCTTCGGGGTTAACGGGCGAGCAGTACTTC.

This clonotype has a count of ten or more. The V call is TRBV27, the J call TRBJ2-7; D could derive from TRBD1 or TRBD2 (5 bases each). Looked up from germline, CDR1 is MNHEY and CDR2 is SMNVEV (reference sequence). There are 14 residues in the CDR3. With 2 bases removed from V and 0 bases from J, the gap between germline ends came to 8 bases. CDR3 amino acids: CASSLKGPSYEQYF. CDR3 bases: TGTGCCAGCAGTTTAAAGGGACCCTCCTACGAGCAGTACTTC.

This clonotype appeared many times. This chain uses TRBV28 with TRBJ1-2, with a possible D match to TRBD1 (6 bases). CDR3 size: 14 residues. The V gene lost 6 bases and the J gene lost 5 bases, with 16 bases spanning the gap. Germline assignment: CDR1 MDHEN and CDR2 SYDVKM. The CDR3 sequence: CASRLPGQVYGYTF. The CDR3 coding sequence is TGTGCCAGCAGACTACCGGGACAAGTGTATGGCTACACCTTC.

This clonotype was detected many times. The chain carries TRBV11-2 and TRBJ1-5; TRBD1 matches 7 bases. V lost 5 bases, J lost 4 bases, and 8 bases stayed unmatched. The CDR3 has 15 amino acids. Germline assignment: CDR1 SGHAT and CDR2 FQNNGV. The CDR3 here is CASSQGQALNQPQHF. The DNA for the CDR3 is TGTGCCAGCAGCCAAGGACAGGCGCTGAATCAGCCCCAGCATTTT.

This clonotype was counted many times. The chain couples TRBV24-1 to TRBJ1-1; no clear D gene. Trimming took 4 bases from V and 5 from J, leaving 10 bases between them. Germline CDR1 is KGHDR and CDR2 is SFDVKD. The CDR3 length is 13 residues. The chain's CDR3 is CATSDTTETEAFF. As DNA, the CDR3 is TGTGCCACCAGTGACACGACCGAGACTGAAGCTTTCTTT.

This clonotype was observed a handful of times. The chain links TRBV6-4 to TRBJ2-7; D perhaps matches TRBD1 (5 bases). Trimming left V 7 bases short and J 1 base short, with 11 bases between. Germline loops: CDR1 MRHNA, CDR2 SNTAGT. The CDR3 runs to 13 residues. The CDR3 region is CASKDSLSYEQYF. CDR3 sequence (DNA): TGTGCCAGCAAAGACAGCCTTTCCTACGAGCAGTACTTC.

This rearrangement joins TRBV5-1 to TRBJ1-1, with TRBD1 as a possible D gene (5 bases). The CDR3 spans 18 residues. Germline CDR1 is SGHRS and CDR2 is YFSETQ. V was trimmed by 1 base and J by 5 bases, leaving 24 bases between them. The DNA of the CDR3 is TGCGCCAGCAGCTTGCTTGACTGGGGCGGGTTTTTTGGTACTGAAGCTTTCTTT. This gives the protein CASSLLDWGGFFGTEAFF. The full variable domain, in which reference TRBV5-1 and TRBJ1-1 provide the parts outside the CDR3, is KAGVTQTPRYLIKTRGQQVTLSCSPISGHRSVSWYQQTPGQGLQFLFEYFSETQRNKGNFPGRFSGRQFSNSRSEMNVSTLELGDSALYLCASSLLDWGGFFGTEAFFGQGTRLTVV.

This clonotype appeared a few times. V gene TRBV29-1 combines with J gene TRBJ2-5, with D possibly being TRBD2 (6 bases). V lost 7 bases and J 2 bases, leaving 11 bases between the germline ends. The CDR3 runs to 12 residues. Germline V gives CDR1 SQVTM, CDR2 ANQGSEA. CDR3 region: CSGGDSQETQYF. CDR3 in DNA: TGCAGCGGGGGGGACTCACAAGAGACCCAGTACTTC.

This clonotype was seen only a few times. This chain joins TRBV7-2 and TRBJ2-5; 11 bases map to TRBD2. Trimming removed 1 base from V and 5 bases from J; junction bases left unmatched: 6. This CDR3 region has 16 residues. From germline, CDR1 is SGHTA and CDR2 FQGNSA. CDR3 DNA sequence: TGTGCCAGCAGCTTAGTTAGCGGGGGGGCCTGGGAGACCCAGTACTTC. It encodes CASSLVSGGAWETQYF.